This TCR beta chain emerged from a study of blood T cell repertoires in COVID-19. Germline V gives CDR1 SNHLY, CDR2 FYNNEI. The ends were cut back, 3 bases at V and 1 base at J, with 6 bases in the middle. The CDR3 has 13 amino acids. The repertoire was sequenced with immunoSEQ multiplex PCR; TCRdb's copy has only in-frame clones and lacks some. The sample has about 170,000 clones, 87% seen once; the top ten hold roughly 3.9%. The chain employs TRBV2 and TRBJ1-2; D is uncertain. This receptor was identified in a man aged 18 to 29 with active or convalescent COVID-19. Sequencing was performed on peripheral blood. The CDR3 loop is CASSEGINYGYTF. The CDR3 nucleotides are TGTGCCAGCAGTGAGGGCATTAACTATGGCTACACCTTC.